This TCR beta chain is from a study of T cell responses to AZD1222 COVID-19 vaccine (dated by TCRdb to the early 2020s). Some background on the complete study: TCR sequencing covered approximately 230 trial participants: about 210 given two doses of AZD1222 and about 26 given two doses of MenACWY control vaccine. Trial participants were enrolled into age subgroups of 18-55, 56-69 and 70-plus years, which contained 148, 28 and 57 TCR-sequenced participants, respectively.

Reading the label with the study, this specimen's time point is: about 28 days (+/-7) after the second vaccine dose. AZD1222 recipients with second doses at about 4 weeks or about 12 weeks were pooled, because spike-specific TCR depth and breadth did not differ between schedules. Vaccinee samples came from UK trials COV001 and COV002, including a single-blind randomized controlled phase 2/3 trial of AZD1222 (ChAdOx1 nCoV-19) in healthy adults. Trial participant PBMC samples were collected at day 0 and day 28 after the second dose for TCRbeta chain sequencing. The CDR3 regions of human TCRbeta chains were analyzed by immunosequencing. The paper's processing steps were these. Repertoire TCRs were checked for matches against a reference library of SARS-CoV-2-specific TCRs that had been generated using the MIRA antigen-specificity platform. Breadth was defined as the fraction of unique TCRs that were SARS-CoV-2-associated. Depth was defined as the fraction of total T cells that were SARS-CoV-2-associated. Each spike-specific TCR was assigned to its reactive spike region and to a CD4 or CD8 class using the MIRA data. Log10-transformed breadth and depth values were compared by one-way ANOVA with Sidak's multiple comparisons tests. What TCRdb holds here is the immuneACCESS table cut down to in-frame rearrangements. Part of the clones is not present; checked against another copy, under half of the missing clones reflect an unresolved V gene, and the others are unexplained. That table furnishes V, J and clone size, whereas the DNA furnished D and trimming. This sample comprises 100,000 to 120,000 clones, approximately 94% of them detected only once. The ten largest clonotypes hold 2.5% to 3% of the sample.

Turning to this clone: The antigen it recognizes is unknown. No much larger clone is present one base from it, and per-base qualities are unavailable.

The CDR3 covers 17 residues, taking in both the cysteine and the phenylalanine. The retained sequence is limited to the CDR3, 51 bases, with the frame set at the first base. At the junction V is shortened by 5 bases and J by 0 bases, with 16 bases in between. CDR1 and CDR2 are read off the germline V gene (reference sequence) as PRHDT and FYEKMQ. Findings and caveats that apply to the study as a whole: Epitopes outside the regions mutated in the B.1.351 and B.1.1.7 variants were reportedly recognized by nearly half of the unique spike-specific TCRs. The 56-69-year group was small, and its depth increase did not reach significance, likely because of low power. A significant rise in spike-specific TCR breadth and depth was observed after two AZD1222 doses relative to day 0 and relative to MenACWY recipients. Most participants were white British and females outnumbered males, and the authors suggested that clonal diversity may have been underestimated. Conclusions about previously exposed vaccinees are limited because only five to seven AZD1222 recipients were SARS-CoV-2 seropositive at baseline. No day 14 peak-response samples were available, so repertoires were characterized only after the peak T cell response. The vaccine-associated CD4 TCRs covered the entire spike protein, and the dominant responses fell in regions 160-218 and 743-854.

Material: peripheral blood, obtained 28 days after the second AZD1222 dose. This chain is built from TRBV13 and TRBJ1-4; the D gene is perhaps TRBD1, from 5 matching bases. The sequence was obtained from an adult who received the AZD1222 COVID-19 vaccine. The CDR3 region reads CASSPRGGIATNEKLFF. The DNA is TGTGCCAGCAGCCCCCGGGGCGGGATTGCAACTAATGAAAAACTGTTTTTT.